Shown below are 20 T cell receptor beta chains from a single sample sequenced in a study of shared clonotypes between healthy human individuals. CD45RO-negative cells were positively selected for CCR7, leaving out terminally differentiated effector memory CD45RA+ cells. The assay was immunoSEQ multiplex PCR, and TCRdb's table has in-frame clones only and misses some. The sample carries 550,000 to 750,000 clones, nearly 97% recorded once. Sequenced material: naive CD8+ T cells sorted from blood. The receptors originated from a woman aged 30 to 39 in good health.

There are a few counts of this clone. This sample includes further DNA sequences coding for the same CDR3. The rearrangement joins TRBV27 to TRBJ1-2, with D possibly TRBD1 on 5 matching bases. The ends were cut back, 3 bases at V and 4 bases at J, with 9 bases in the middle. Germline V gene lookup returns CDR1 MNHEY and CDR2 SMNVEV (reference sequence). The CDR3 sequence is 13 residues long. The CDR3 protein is CASSLGGGYGYTF. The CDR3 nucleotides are TGTGCCAGCAGTTTGGGGGGTGGCTATGGCTACACCTTC.

CDR3 residues: CASSVSGANTEAFF. The DNA of the CDR3 is TGTGCCAGCAGCGTCTCAGGGGCTAACACTGAAGCTTTCTTT. The chain links TRBV9 to TRBJ1-1; a possible D gene is TRBD1 (6 bases). Germline lookup yields CDR1 SGDLS and CDR2 YYNGEE. CDR3 size: 14 residues. The V gene lost 2 bases and the J gene lost 2 bases, with 10 bases spanning the gap.

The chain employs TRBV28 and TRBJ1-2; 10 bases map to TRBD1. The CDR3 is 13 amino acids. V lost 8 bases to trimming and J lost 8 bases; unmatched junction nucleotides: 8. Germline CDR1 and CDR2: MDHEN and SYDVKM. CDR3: CASGRQGARGYTF. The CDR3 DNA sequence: TGTGCCAGCGGACGACAGGGGGCGCGGGGCTACACCTTC.

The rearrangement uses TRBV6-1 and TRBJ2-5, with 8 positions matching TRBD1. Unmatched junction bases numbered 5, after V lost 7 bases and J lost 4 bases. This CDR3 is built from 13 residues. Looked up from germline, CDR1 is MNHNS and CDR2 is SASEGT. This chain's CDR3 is CASMDRVAETQYF. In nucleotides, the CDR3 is TGTGCCAGCATGGACAGGGTGGCAGAGACCCAGTACTTC.

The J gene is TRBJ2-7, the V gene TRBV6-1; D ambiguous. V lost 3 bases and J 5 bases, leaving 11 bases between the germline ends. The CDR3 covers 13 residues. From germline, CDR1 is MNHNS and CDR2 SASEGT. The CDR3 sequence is CASSDSPTDEQYF. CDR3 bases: TGTGCCAGCAGTGATAGTCCTACGGACGAGCAGTACTTC.

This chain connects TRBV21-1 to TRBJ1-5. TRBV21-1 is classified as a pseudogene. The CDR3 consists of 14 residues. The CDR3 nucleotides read TGTGCCAGCATCGGGATTAATAGCAATCAGCCCCAGCATTTT. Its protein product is CASIGINSNQPQHF.

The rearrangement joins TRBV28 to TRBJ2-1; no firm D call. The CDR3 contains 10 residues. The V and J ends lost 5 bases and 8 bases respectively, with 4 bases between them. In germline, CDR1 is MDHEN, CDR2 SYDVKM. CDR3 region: CASSIDEQFF. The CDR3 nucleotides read TGTGCCAGCAGTATCGATGAGCAGTTCTTC.

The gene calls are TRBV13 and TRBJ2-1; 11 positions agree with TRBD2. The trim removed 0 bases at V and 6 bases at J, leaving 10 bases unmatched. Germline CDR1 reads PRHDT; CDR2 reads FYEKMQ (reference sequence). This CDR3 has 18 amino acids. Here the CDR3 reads CASSLGGVAGGLFNEQFF. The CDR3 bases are TGTGCCAGCAGCTTAGGCGGGGTAGCGGGAGGGTTATTCAATGAGCAGTTCTTC.

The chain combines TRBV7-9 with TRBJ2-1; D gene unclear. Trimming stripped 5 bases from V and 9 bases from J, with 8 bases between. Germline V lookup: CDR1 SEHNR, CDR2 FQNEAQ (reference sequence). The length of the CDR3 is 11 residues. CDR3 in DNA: TGTGCCAGCAGCCCGTTGGGTGAGCAGTTCTTC. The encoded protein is CASSPLGEQFF.

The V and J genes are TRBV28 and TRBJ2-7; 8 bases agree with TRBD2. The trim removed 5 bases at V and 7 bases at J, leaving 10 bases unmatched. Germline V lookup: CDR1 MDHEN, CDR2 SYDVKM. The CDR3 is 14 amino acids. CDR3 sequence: CASSPSGSGGEQYF. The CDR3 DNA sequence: TGTGCCAGCAGTCCGAGCGGGAGTGGAGGTGAGCAGTACTTC. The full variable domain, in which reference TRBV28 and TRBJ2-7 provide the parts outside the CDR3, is DVKVTQSSRYLVKRTGEKVFLECVQDMDHENMFWYRQDPGLGLRLIYFSYDVKMKEKGDIPEGYSVSREKKERFSLILESASTNQTSMYLCASSPSGSGGEQYFGPGTRLTVT.

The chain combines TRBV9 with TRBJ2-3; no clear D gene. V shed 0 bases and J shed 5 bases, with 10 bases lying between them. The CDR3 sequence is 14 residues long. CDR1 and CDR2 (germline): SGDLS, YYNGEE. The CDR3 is CASSVVGARDTQYF. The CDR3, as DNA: TGTGCCAGCAGCGTAGTAGGAGCGAGAGATACGCAGTATTTT.

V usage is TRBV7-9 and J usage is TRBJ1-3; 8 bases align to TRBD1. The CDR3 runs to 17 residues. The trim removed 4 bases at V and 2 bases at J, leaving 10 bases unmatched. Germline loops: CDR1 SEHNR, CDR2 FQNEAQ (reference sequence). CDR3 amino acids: CASSSRTGTTPGNTIYF. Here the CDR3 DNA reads TGTGCCAGCAGCTCCAGGACAGGGACGACCCCTGGAAACACCATATATTTT.

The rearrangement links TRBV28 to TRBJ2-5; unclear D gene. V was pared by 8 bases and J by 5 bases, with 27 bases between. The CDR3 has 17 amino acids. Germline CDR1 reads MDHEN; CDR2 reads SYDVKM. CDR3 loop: CASSSLKVASDGETQYF. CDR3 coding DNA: TGTGCCAGCTCCTCCTTGAAGGTGGCATCCGACGGGGAGACCCAGTACTTC.

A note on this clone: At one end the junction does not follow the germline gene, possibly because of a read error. CDR3 bases: TGCGCCAGCAGCTTGGACTTAGCGGGAGTTCTAGACTTC. Residues: CASSLDLAGVLDF. The chain has TRBV5-1 and TRBJ2-5; 9 nucleotides agree with TRBD2. Germline CDR1 reads SGHRS; CDR2 reads YFSETQ. The CDR3 contains 13 residues.

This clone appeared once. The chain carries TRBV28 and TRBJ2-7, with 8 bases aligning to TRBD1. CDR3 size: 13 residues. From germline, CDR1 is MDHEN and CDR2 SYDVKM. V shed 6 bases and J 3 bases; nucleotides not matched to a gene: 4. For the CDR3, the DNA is TGTGCCAGCAGACACGGACAGGGCTACGAGCAGTACTTC. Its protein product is CASRHGQGYEQYF.

The CDR3 here is CASSATVYQETQYF. CDR3 coding DNA: TGTGCCAGCAGCGCCACAGTGTACCAAGAGACCCAGTACTTC. V and J are TRBV7-7 and TRBJ2-5; no clear D gene. The germline CDR1 and CDR2 sequences are SSHAT and FNYEAQ (reference sequence). There are 14 residues in the CDR3. V gave up 5 bases and J gave up 0 bases, with 10 bases separating them.

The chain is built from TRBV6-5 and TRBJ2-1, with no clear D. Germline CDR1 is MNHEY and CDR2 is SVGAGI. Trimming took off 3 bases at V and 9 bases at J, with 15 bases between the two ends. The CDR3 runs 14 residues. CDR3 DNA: TGTGCCAGCAGTTATCTACAGCCTCCGGTTGAGCAGTTCTTC. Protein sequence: CASSYLQPPVEQFF.

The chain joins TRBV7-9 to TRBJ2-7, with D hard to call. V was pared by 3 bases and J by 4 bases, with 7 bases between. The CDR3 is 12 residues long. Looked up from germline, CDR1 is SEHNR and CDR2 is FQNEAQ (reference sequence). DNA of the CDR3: TGTGCCAGCAGCTTGACGGTTTACGAGCAGTACTTC. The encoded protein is CASSLTVYEQYF. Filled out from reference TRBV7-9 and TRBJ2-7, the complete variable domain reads DTGVSQNPRHKITKRGQNVTFRCDPISEHNRLYWYRQTLGQGPEFLTYFQNEAQLEKSRLLSDRFSAERPKGSFSTLEIQRTEQGDSAMYLCASSLTVYEQYFGPGTRLTVT.

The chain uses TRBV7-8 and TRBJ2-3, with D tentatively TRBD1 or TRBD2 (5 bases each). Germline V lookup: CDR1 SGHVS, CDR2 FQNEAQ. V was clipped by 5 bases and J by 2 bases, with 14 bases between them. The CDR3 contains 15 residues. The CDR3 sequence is CASSPGWGSTDTQYF. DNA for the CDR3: TGTGCCAGCAGCCCGGGTTGGGGGTCCACAGATACGCAGTATTTT.

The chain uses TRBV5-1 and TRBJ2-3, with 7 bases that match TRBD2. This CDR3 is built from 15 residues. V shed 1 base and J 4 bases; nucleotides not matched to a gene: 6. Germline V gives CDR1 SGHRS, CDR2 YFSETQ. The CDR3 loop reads CASSLTRERADTQYF. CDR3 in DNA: TGCGCCAGCAGCTTGACGCGGGAGAGGGCAGATACGCAGTATTTT.